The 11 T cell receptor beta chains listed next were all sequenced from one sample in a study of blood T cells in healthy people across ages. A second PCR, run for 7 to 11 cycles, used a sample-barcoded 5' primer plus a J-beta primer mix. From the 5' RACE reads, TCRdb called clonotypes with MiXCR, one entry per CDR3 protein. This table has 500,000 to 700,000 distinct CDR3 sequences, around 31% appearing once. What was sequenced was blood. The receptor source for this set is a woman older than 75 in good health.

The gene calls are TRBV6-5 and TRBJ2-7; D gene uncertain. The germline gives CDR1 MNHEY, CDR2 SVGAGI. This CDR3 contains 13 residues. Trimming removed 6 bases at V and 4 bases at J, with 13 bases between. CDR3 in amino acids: CASRKGGRYEQYF. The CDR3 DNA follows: TGTGCCAGCAGAAAGGGTGGTCGGTACGAGCAGTACTTC.

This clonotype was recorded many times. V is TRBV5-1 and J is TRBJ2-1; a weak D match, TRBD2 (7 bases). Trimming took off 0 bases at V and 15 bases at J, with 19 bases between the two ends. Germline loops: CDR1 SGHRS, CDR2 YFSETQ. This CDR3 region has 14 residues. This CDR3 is CASSLDGGASFPFF. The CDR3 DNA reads TGCGCCAGCAGCTTGGATGGGGGGGCCTCTTTTCCGTTCTTC. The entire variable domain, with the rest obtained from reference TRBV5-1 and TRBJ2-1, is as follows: KAGVTQTPRYLIKTRGQQVTLSCSPISGHRSVSWYQQTPGQGLQFLFEYFSETQRNKGNFPGRFSGRQFSNSRSEMNVSTLELGDSALYLCASSLDGGASFPFFGPGTRLTVL.

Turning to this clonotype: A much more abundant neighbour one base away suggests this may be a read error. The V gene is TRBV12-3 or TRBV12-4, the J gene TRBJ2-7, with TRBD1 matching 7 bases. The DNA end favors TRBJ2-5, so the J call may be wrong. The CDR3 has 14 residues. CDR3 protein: CASNSGQLRETQYF. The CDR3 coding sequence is TGTGCCAGCAATTCGGGACAGTTAAGGGAGACCCAGTACTTC.

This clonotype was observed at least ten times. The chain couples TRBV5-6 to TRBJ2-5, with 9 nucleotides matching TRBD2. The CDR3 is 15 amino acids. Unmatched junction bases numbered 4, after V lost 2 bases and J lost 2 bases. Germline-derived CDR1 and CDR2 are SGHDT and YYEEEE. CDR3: CASSFLAGPQETQYF. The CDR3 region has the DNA TGTGCCAGCAGCTTTCTAGCGGGGCCTCAAGAGACCCAGTACTTC.

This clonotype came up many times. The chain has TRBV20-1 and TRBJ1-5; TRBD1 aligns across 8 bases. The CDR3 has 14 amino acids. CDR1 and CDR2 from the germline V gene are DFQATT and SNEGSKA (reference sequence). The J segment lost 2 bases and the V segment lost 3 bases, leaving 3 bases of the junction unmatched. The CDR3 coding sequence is TGCAGTGCTAGGGGACAGGAACGCAATCAGCCCCAGCATTTT. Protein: CSARGQERNQPQHF.

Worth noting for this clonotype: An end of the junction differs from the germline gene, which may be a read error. The CDR3 loop is CSASRQGGTGERFF. The CDR3 nucleotides read TGCAGTGCGTCTCGACAGGGGGGCACCGGGGAGCGGTTTTTT. The gene calls are TRBV20-1 and TRBJ2-2; TRBD1 aligns across 9 bases. Germline V gene lookup returns CDR1 DFQATT and CDR2 SNEGSKA (reference sequence). The CDR3 length is 14 residues.

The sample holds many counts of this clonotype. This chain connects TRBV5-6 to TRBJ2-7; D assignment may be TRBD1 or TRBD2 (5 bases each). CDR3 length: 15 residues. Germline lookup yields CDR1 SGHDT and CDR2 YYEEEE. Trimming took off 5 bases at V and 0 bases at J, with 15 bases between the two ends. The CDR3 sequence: CASSTGTGSSYEQYF. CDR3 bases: TGTGCCAGCAGTACCGGGACGGGCAGCTCCTACGAGCAGTACTTC. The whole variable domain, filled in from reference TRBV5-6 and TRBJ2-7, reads DAGVTQSPTHLIKTRGQQVTLRCSPKSGHDTVSWYQQALGQGPQFIFQYYEEEERQRGNFPDRFSGHQFPNYSSELNVNALLLGDSALYLCASSTGTGSSYEQYFGPGTRLTVT.

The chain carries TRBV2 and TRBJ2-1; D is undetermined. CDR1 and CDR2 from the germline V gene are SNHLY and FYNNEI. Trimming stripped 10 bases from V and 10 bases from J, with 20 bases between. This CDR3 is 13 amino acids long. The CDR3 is CATFPGPSYEQFF. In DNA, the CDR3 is TGTGCCACTTTTCCGGGCCCATCCTACGAGCAGTTCTTC. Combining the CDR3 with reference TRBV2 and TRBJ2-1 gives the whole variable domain EPEVTQTPSHQVTQMGQEVILRCVPISNHLYFYWYRQILGQKVEFLVSFYNNEISEKSEIFDDQFSVERPDGSNFTLKIRSTKLEDSAMYFCATFPGPSYEQFFGPGTRLTVL.

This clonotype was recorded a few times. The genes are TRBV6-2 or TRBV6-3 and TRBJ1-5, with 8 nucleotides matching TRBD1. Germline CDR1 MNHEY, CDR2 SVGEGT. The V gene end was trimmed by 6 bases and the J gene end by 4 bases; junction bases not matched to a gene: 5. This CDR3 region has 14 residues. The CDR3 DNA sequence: TGTGCCAGCAGAAAGACAGGGGTAAATCAGCCCCAGCATTTT. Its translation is CASRKTGVNQPQHF.

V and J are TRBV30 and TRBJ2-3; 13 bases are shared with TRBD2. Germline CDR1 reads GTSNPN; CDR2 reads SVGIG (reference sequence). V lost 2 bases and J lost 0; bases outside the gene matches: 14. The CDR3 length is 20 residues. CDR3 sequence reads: CAWSPLVLAGGPESTDTQYF. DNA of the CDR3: TGTGCCTGGAGTCCCCTGGTACTAGCGGGGGGGCCTGAGAGCACAGATACGCAGTATTTT.

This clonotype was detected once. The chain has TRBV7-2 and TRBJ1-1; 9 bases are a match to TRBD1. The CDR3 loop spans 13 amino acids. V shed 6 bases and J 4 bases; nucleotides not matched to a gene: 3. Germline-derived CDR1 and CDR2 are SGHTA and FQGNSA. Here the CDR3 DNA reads TGTGCCAGCAGTGAGGGACAGGGCACTGAAGCTTTCTTT. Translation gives CASSEGQGTEAFF.